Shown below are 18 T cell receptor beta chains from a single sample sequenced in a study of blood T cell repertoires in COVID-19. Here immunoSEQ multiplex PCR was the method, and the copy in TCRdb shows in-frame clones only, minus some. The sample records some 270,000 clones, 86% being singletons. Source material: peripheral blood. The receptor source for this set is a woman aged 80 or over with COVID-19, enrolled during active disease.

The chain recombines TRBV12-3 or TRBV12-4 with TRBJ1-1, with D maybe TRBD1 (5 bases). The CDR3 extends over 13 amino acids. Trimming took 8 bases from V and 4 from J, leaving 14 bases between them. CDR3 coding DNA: TGTGCCAGCGTCGGCAGGGCGAGCACTGAAGCTTTCTTT. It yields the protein CASVGRASTEAFF.

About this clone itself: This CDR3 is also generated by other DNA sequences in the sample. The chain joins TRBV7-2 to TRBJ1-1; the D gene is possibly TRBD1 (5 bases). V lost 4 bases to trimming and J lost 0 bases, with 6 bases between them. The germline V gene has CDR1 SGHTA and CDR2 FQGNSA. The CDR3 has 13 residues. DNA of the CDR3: TGTGCCAGCAGCTCACAGGTGAACACTGAAGCTTTCTTT. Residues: CASSSQVNTEAFF.

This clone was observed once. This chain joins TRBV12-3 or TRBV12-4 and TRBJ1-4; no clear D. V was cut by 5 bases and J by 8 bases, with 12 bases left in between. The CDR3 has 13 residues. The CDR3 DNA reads TGTGCCAGCAGTGGCCTCGGGGTGGAAAAACTGTTTTTT. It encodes CASSGLGVEKLFF.

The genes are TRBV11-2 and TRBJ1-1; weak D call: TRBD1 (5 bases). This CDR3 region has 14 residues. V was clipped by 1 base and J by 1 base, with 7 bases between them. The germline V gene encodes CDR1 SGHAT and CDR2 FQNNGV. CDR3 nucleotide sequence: TGTGCCAGCAGCTTAGTCAGGGCGAACACTGAAGCTTTCTTT. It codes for CASSLVRANTEAFF.

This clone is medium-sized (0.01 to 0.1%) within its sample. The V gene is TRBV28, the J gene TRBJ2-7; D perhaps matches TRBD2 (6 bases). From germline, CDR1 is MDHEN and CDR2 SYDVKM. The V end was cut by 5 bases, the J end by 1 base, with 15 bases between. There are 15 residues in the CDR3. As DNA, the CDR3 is TGTGCCAGCAGTCCAATCGGGGGAAGATCCTACGAGCAGTACTTC. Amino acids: CASSPIGGRSYEQYF.

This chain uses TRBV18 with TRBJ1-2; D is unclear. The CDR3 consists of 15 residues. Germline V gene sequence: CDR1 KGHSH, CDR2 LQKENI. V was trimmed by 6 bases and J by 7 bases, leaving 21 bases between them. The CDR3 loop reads CASSPKPVDAGGYTF. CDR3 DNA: TGTGCCAGCTCTCCGAAGCCGGTGGATGCAGGTGGCTACACCTTC. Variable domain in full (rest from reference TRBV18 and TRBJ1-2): NAGVMQNPRHLVRRRGQEARLRCSPMKGHSHVYWYRQLPEEGLKFMVYLQKENIIDESGMPKERFSAEFPKEGPSILRIQQVVRGDSAAYFCASSPKPVDAGGYTFGSGTRLTVV.

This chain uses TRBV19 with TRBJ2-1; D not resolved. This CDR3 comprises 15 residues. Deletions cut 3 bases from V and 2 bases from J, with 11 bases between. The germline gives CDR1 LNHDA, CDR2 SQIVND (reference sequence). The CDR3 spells CASSIWQLTYNEQFF. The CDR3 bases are TGTGCCAGTAGTATTTGGCAGTTAACCTACAATGAGCAGTTCTTC.

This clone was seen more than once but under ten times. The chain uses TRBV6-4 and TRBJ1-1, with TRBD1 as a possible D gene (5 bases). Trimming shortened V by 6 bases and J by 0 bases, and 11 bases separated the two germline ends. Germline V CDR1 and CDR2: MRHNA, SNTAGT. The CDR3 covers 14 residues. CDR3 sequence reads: CASSSTAMNTEAFF. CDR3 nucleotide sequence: TGTGCCAGCAGCTCGACAGCGATGAACACTGAAGCTTTCTTT.

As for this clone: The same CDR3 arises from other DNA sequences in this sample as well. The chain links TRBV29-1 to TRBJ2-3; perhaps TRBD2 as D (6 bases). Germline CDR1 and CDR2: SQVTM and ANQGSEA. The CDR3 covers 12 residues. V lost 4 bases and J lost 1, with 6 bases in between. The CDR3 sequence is CSVGGGTDTQYF. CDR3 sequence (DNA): TGCAGCGTTGGCGGGGGCACAGATACGCAGTATTTT.

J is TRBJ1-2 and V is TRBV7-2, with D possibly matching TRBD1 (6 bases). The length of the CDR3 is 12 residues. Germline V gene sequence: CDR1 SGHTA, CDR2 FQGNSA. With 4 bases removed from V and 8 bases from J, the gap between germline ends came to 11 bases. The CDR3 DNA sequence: TGTGCCAGCAGCTCCCCAGGGGAAGGCTACACCTTC. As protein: CASSSPGEGYTF.

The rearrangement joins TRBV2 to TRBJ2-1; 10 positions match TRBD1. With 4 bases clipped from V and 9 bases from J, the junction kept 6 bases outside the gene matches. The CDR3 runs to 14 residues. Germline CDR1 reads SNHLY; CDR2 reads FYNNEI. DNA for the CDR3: TGTGCCAGCAGTGTAGGACAGGGGGATGGTGAGCAGTTCTTC. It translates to CASSVGQGDGEQFF.

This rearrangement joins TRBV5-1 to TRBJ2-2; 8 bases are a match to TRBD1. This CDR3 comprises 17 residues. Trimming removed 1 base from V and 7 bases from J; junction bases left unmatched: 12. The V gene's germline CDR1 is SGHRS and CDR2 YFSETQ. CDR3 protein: CASSLRQGATSGGELFF. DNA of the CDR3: TGCGCCAGCAGCTTGCGTCAGGGGGCAACCTCCGGCGGGGAGCTGTTTTTT.

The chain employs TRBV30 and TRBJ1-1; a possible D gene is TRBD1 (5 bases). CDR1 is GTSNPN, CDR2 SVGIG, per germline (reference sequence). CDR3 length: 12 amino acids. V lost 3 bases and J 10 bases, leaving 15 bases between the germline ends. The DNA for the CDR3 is TGTGCCTGGAGCCGGGGGGGGTATGCAGCTTTCTTT. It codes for CAWSRGGYAAFF. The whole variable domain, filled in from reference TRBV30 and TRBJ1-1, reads SQTIHQWPATLVQPVGSPLSLECTVEGTSNPNLYWYRQAAGRGLQLLFYSVGIGQISSEVPQNLSASRPQDRQFILSSKKLLLSDSGFYLCAWSRGGYAAFFGQGTRLTVV.

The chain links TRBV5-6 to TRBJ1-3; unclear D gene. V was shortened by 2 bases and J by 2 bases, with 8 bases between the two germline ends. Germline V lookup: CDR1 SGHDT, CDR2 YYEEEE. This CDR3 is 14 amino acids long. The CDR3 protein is CASSLWETGNTIYF. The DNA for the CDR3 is TGTGCCAGCAGCTTATGGGAGACTGGAAACACCATATATTTT.

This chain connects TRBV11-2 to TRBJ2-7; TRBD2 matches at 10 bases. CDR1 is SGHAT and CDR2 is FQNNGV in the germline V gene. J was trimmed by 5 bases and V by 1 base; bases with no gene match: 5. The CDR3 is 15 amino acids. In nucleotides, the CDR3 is TGTGCCAGCAGCTTAGGGGGGACTAGCGACCACGAGCAGTACTTC. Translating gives CASSLGGTSDHEQYF.

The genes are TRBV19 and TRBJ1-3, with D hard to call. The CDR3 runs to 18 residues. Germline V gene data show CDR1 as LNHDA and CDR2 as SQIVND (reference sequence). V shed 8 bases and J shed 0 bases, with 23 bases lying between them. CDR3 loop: CASRNLARPQFSGNTIYF. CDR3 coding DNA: TGTGCCAGTCGTAATCTGGCCAGGCCACAATTCTCTGGAAACACCATATATTTT. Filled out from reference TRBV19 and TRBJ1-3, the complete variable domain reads DGGITQSPKYLFRKEGQNVTLSCEQNLNHDAMYWYRQDPGQGLRLIYYSQIVNDFQKGDIAEGYSVSREKKESFPLTVTSAQKNPTAFYLCASRNLARPQFSGNTIYFGEGSWLTVV.

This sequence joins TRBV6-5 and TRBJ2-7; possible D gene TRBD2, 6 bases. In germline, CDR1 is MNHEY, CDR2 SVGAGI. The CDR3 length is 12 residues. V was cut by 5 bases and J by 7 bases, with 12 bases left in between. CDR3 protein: CASSHPRGEQYV. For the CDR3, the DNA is TGTGCCAGCAGTCACCCGCGGGGTGAGCAGTACGTC.

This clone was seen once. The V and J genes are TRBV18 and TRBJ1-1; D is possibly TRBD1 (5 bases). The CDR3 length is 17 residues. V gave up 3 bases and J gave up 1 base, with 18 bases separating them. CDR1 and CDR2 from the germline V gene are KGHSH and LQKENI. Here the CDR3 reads CASSPSPGPFPNTEAFF. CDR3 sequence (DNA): TGTGCCAGCTCACCTTCACCAGGGCCCTTCCCGAACACTGAAGCTTTCTTT.